The 29 T cell receptor beta chains reported below all come from one sample, sequenced in a study of post-analysis software for immune sequencing data (dated by TCRdb to 2013 to 2016). The paper as a whole reports these results and caveats: Patients showed significantly higher frequencies than controls for five TRBV segments, among them TRBV5-6, TRBV5-1 and TRBV20-1.

What these receptors recognize is not known. To prepare the library, PCR was applied. Reads for this sample came from an Illumina HiSeq 2500. Unique molecular identifiers were incorporated into TCR beta cDNA libraries to reduce PCR and sequencing biases. TCRdb handled the public reads itself, with Q25 trimming in fastp and clone calling in MiXCR, and kept productive beta chains. Rows merge per CDR3 protein into single entries with the most common DNA and genes. A total of about 800,000 distinct CDR3 sequences appear in this sample, less than 35% of them only once. The biggest ten clones account for around 0.55% of the sample. Sequencing was performed on blood. All receptors come from a girl between 5 and 17 years old with multiple sclerosis.

The rearrangement joins TRBV14 to TRBJ2-1, with a possible D match to TRBD2 (6 bases). V gave up 4 bases and J gave up 2 bases, with 9 bases separating them. The CDR3 consists of 14 residues. Germline values: CDR1 SGHDN, CDR2 FVKESK. In DNA form, the CDR3 reads TGTGCCAGCAGCCCTGGCGGGACCTACAATGAGCAGTTCTTC. This gives the protein CASSPGGTYNEQFF.

At least ten counts were recorded for this clonotype. This chain links TRBV27 with TRBJ2-5, with 8 bases identical to TRBD2. Trimming cost V 5 bases and J 4 bases; bases outside gene matches: 9. The CDR3 is 15 residues long. The germline gives CDR1 MNHEY, CDR2 SMNVEV (reference sequence). CDR3 nucleotides: TGTGCCAGCAGTCCCGGGGGGGCAGTGGGAGAGACCCAGTACTTC. Protein: CASSPGGAVGETQYF.

This chain uses TRBV28 with TRBJ2-1; a possible D gene is TRBD2 (6 bases). The germline V and J ends were trimmed by 6 bases and 9 bases, with 21 bases remaining between them. The CDR3 has 15 residues. Germline loops: CDR1 MDHEN, CDR2 SYDVKM. CDR3 DNA sequence: TGTGCCAGCAGACTAATTAGGGAGGAGACAATTGAGCAGTTCTTC. Its translation: CASRLIREETIEQFF.

This rearrangement joins TRBV12-3 or TRBV12-4 to TRBJ2-1; D may match TRBD1 or TRBD2 (5 bases each). Trimming removed 7 bases from V and 5 bases from J, with 9 bases in between. CDR3 size: 12 residues. This CDR3 reads CASTGTDNEQFF. For the CDR3, the DNA is TGTGCCAGCACCGGGACCGACAATGAGCAGTTCTTC.

This clonotype turned up a few times. The V and J genes are TRBV20-1 and TRBJ2-1; 7 bases are a match to TRBD1. Germline V gives CDR1 DFQATT, CDR2 SNEGSKA (reference sequence). J was trimmed by 12 bases and V by 1 base; bases with no gene match: 18. This CDR3 is built from 16 residues. The chain's CDR3 is CSARGRLSGGTQGQFF. CDR3 DNA sequence: TGCAGTGCTAGAGGCCGCCTATCAGGGGGTACCCAGGGGCAGTTCTTC.

This clonotype was detected only a few times. This chain connects TRBV7-2 to TRBJ1-5; TRBD1 is a possible D gene (5 bases). Trimming removed 4 bases from V and 4 bases from J, with 11 bases in between. The CDR3 sequence is 14 residues long. Germline V lookup: CDR1 SGHTA, CDR2 FQGNSA. This CDR3 is CASSSGRMNQPQHF. The CDR3 DNA reads TGTGCCAGCAGCTCGGGACGGATGAATCAGCCCCAGCATTTT.

This clonotype was seen at least ten times. The V call is TRBV12-3 or TRBV12-4, the J call TRBJ2-7; D gene uncertain. The CDR3 extends over 12 amino acids. Trimming stripped 6 bases from V and 5 bases from J, with 11 bases between. CDR3 nucleotides: TGTGCCAGCAGGTCATGGCACCACGAGCAGTACTTC. This sequence encodes CASRSWHHEQYF.

This chain connects TRBV20-1 to TRBJ2-5; the match to TRBD2 covers 7 bases. The CDR3 length is 14 residues. The germline V gene has CDR1 DFQATT and CDR2 SNEGSKA (reference sequence). The V segment lost 6 bases and the J segment 4 bases; nucleotides outside the gene matches: 11. The CDR3 nucleotides read TGCAGTGCCCGGACGGGGGGTATAGTAGAGACCCAGTACTTC. Translating gives CSARTGGIVETQYF.

This clonotype appeared a few times. This chain uses TRBV7-9 with TRBJ2-3; D not resolved. V lost 4 bases and J lost 5, with 13 bases in between. Looked up from germline, CDR1 is SEHNR and CDR2 is FQNEAQ (reference sequence). The CDR3 length is 14 residues. The CDR3 is CASSSTKTRDTQYF. The CDR3 DNA reads as TGTGCCAGCAGCTCCACCAAGACCCGAGATACGCAGTATTTT.

This clonotype turned up a few times. The chain recombines TRBV10-3 with TRBJ2-1; TRBD2 agrees at 7 bases. This CDR3 region has 14 residues. The germline gives CDR1 ENHRY, CDR2 SYGVKD. J gave up 3 bases and V 6 bases, and 5 bases lay outside the gene matches. CDR3 sequence reads: CAISPGLDYNEQFF. The CDR3 bases are TGTGCCATCAGCCCTGGACTAGACTACAATGAGCAGTTCTTC.

The chain recombines TRBV18 with TRBJ1-5; D is possibly TRBD1 (6 bases). The germline CDR1 and CDR2 sequences are KGHSH and LQKENI. CDR3 length equals 15 residues. V lost 3 bases and J 6 bases, leaving 15 bases between the germline ends. In DNA form, the CDR3 reads TGTGCCAGCTCACCCCCCTTAGGGGGGGCTCAGCCCCAGCATTTT. It yields the protein CASSPPLGGAQPQHF.

The CDR3 protein is CASSESPTVYNEQFF. The DNA for the CDR3 is TGTGCCAGCAGTGAGTCCCCCACCGTCTACAATGAGCAGTTCTTC. The chain employs TRBV6-5 and TRBJ2-1; D gene uncertain. In germline, CDR1 is MNHEY, CDR2 SVGAGI. Trimming cost V 5 bases and J 3 bases, with 14 bases left between them. The CDR3 consists of 15 residues.

This clonotype was recorded a few times. V gene TRBV10-3 combines with J gene TRBJ2-3; possible D gene TRBD1, 6 bases. This CDR3 is built from 15 residues. The V end was cut by 10 bases, the J end by 1 base, with 18 bases between. In germline, CDR1 is ENHRY, CDR2 SYGVKD. DNA for the CDR3: TGTGCCACGGGCACTACGGGACAAGGCACAGATACGCAGTATTTT. It is translated as CATGTTGQGTDTQYF.

In this sample, this clonotype turned up a few times. The chain links TRBV20-1 to TRBJ2-1; D unresolved. Germline V CDR1 and CDR2: DFQATT, SNEGSKA (reference sequence). The CDR3 runs to 16 residues. Deletions cut 5 bases from V and 0 bases from J, with 17 bases between. CDR3 protein: CSAFSTERSSYNEQFF. In DNA, the CDR3 is TGCAGTGCTTTTTCCACGGAACGGAGCTCCTACAATGAGCAGTTCTTC.

The chain links TRBV28 to TRBJ2-3; 10 nucleotides agree with TRBD2. The CDR3 covers 14 residues. Germline V gene data show CDR1 as MDHEN and CDR2 as SYDVKM. The junction had 5 bases not matched to a gene; V was cut back by 7 bases and J by 4 bases. CDR3 sequence: CASTASGSSDTQYF. CDR3 bases: TGTGCCAGCACGGCTAGCGGGAGTTCAGATACGCAGTATTTT.

As regards this clonotype: A read error may produce the germline difference seen at one junction end. The J gene is TRBJ2-7, the V gene TRBV4-1; a possible D gene is TRBD2 (5 bases). Germline lookup yields CDR1 MGHRA and CDR2 YSYEKL. The CDR3 spans 13 residues. The CDR3 nucleotides are TGCGCCGGCAGCCTTCGTACCCGGGATCTAAGGTACTTC. Amino acid sequence: CAGSLRTRDLRYF.

This clonotype was seen more than once but under ten times. This chain's CDR3 is CASSLRRDSYTGELFF. For the CDR3, the DNA is TGTGCCAGCAGCTTACGCAGGGACAGCTACACCGGGGAGCTGTTTTTT. V is TRBV7-2 and J is TRBJ2-2, with 7 bases lining up with TRBD1. Germline-derived CDR1 and CDR2 are SGHTA and FQGNSA. Trimming took 2 bases from V and 3 from J; bases not matched to a gene: 6. The CDR3 covers 16 residues.

The J gene is TRBJ1-2, the V gene TRBV15; D gene ambiguous. The CDR3 has 14 amino acids. Germline CDR1 LNHNV, CDR2 YYDKDF (reference sequence). V gave up 1 base and J gave up 8 bases, with 14 bases separating them. The CDR3 nucleotides are TGTGCCACCAGCAGAGGAATTGGGTACGCCGGCTACACCTTC. Translated: CATSRGIGYAGYTF.

The chain combines TRBV3-1 with TRBJ1-1, with no clear D. Germline V CDR1 and CDR2: LGHDT, YNNKEL (reference sequence). The CDR3 sequence is 13 residues long. V lost 3 bases to trimming and J lost 1 base, with 6 bases between them. The CDR3 sequence is CASSHKANTEAFF. The CDR3 nucleotides are TGTGCCAGCAGCCATAAGGCGAACACTGAAGCTTTCTTT.

This clonotype was detected many times. The V call is TRBV29-1, the J call TRBJ2-5, with D uncertain. This CDR3 has 12 residues. CDR1 is SQVTM, CDR2 ANQGSEA, per germline. V lost 3 bases to trimming and J lost 5 bases, with 10 bases between them. For the CDR3, the DNA is TGCAGCGTTGAGGGCCTCGGGGAGACCCAGTACTTC. It translates to CSVEGLGETQYF.

The sample holds a few counts of this clonotype. V usage is TRBV6-5 and J usage is TRBJ2-3; the D is unclear. The germline CDR1 and CDR2 sequences are MNHEY and SVGAGI. Trimming shortened V by 4 bases and J by 3 bases, and 8 bases separated the two germline ends. The CDR3 runs 13 residues. CDR3 residues: CASSWAPTDTQYF. CDR3 nucleotides: TGTGCCAGCAGTTGGGCGCCGACAGATACGCAGTATTTT.

Points on this clonotype: One end of the junction fails to match germline, which may point to a read error. The chain couples TRBV20-1 to TRBJ2-5; TRBD2 matches at 9 bases. This CDR3 comprises 15 residues. Germline V lookup: CDR1 DFQATT, CDR2 SNEGSKA (reference sequence). The CDR3 is CSAGDRAGGRETQYF. As DNA, the CDR3 is TGCAGTGCTGGAGATCGTGCGGGAGGGCGCGAGACCCAGTACTTC.

The rearrangement uses TRBV28 and TRBJ2-7; a possible D gene is TRBD1 (6 bases). The CDR3 is made up of 14 amino acids. The germline gives CDR1 MDHEN, CDR2 SYDVKM. Trimming pared 3 bases from V and 5 bases from J, leaving 14 bases between. The CDR3 nucleotides read TGTGCCAGCAGTTTTGGCAGGGGTCTGGACGAGCAGTACTTC. It codes for CASSFGRGLDEQYF.

In this sample, this clonotype turned up a few times. V usage is TRBV20-1 and J usage is TRBJ1-5; a weak D match, TRBD1 (6 bases). V was clipped by 2 bases and J by 3 bases, with 14 bases between them. This CDR3 region has 15 residues. CDR1 and CDR2 (germline): DFQATT, SNEGSKA (reference sequence). Here the CDR3 reads CSARLVGQPNQPQHF. DNA for the CDR3: TGCAGTGCTAGACTCGTCGGACAGCCCAATCAGCCCCAGCATTTT.

The V and J genes are TRBV10-3 and TRBJ2-7; 12 bases are a match to TRBD2. The J segment lost 7 bases and the V segment lost 6 bases, leaving 19 bases of the junction unmatched. The CDR3 spans 18 residues. CDR1 is ENHRY and CDR2 is SYGVKD in the germline V gene. CDR3 sequence reads: CAISAGTSGSGVEYEQYF. CDR3 coding DNA: TGTGCCATCAGCGCCGGGACTAGCGGGTCGGGGGTTGAGTATGAGCAGTACTTC.

The V call is TRBV4-3, the J call TRBJ2-7, with D possibly matching TRBD2 (6 bases). V was shortened by 4 bases and J by 6 bases, with 10 bases between the two germline ends. There are 12 residues in the CDR3. Germline V gives CDR1 LGHNA, CDR2 YSLEER. The CDR3 protein is CASSRAGSEQYF. CDR3 nucleotides: TGCGCCAGCAGCCGCGCGGGATCCGAGCAGTACTTC.

This clonotype was seen only a few times. The J gene is TRBJ2-1, the V gene TRBV7-9; D call uncertain. Trimming left V 1 base short and J 10 bases short, with 14 bases between. From germline, CDR1 is SEHNR and CDR2 FQNEAQ (reference sequence). CDR3 length equals 14 residues. In nucleotides, the CDR3 is TGTGCCAGCAGCTTAGGGATTGTGGGGTACGAGCAGTTCTTC. It translates to CASSLGIVGYEQFF.

V gene TRBV5-5 combines with J gene TRBJ1-2; D uncertain. The V gene's germline CDR1 is SGHKS and CDR2 YYEKEE (reference sequence). Trimming took off 1 base at V and 0 bases at J, with 7 bases between the two ends. The CDR3 length is 14 residues. The CDR3, as DNA: TGTGCCAGCAGCTTGTATGGGACTAACTATGGCTACACCTTC. This gives the protein CASSLYGTNYGYTF.

This clonotype was seen only a few times. The CDR3 DNA is TGCAGTGCTCCGCAGATTAGCGGACGCTCTACTCAGCAGTACTTC. As protein: CSAPQISGRSTQQYF. The chain employs TRBV20-1 and TRBJ2-5, with D tentatively TRBD2 (6 bases). Trimming pared 5 bases from V and 11 bases from J, leaving 27 bases between. This CDR3 is 15 amino acids long. CDR1 is DFQATT, CDR2 SNEGSKA, per germline (reference sequence).